This T cell receptor beta chain was sequenced during a study of regulatory T cells in long-lasting Graves disease. V was trimmed by 4 bases and J by 2 bases, leaving 11 bases between them. The CDR3 contains 13 residues. The germline CDR1 and CDR2 sequences are DFQATT and SNEGSKA (reference sequence). Library construction for TCR beta used iRepertoire HTBI primers and Arm-PCR of CDR3 regions. TCRdb used MiXCR to reprocess the multiplex PCR reads, holding one entry per CDR3 protein. The profile shows about 460,000 distinct CDR3 sequences, less than 25% of them singletons. This clonotype was counted ten times or more. Its target is unknown. Study-wide points: Persistent Graves' patients showed less TCR diversity than newly diagnosed ones. Whereas 900 to 1,000 public clonotypes were shared by new patients, persistent patients shared more, at 2,500 to 3,000. The study found TRBV28, TRBJ1-2 and TRBJ2-5 favored in persistent disease.

Time point denoted: persistent/refractory GD, antithyroid drugs over 5 years with positive TRAb. The TCR library was prepared using RNA isolated from PBMCs. From an endocrinology department in Xi'an, China, came the patients. The chain combines TRBV20-1 with TRBJ1-2; a weak D match, TRBD1 (5 bases). The sequence was collected from a female donor with Graves disease. Sequenced material: peripheral blood mononuclear cells (PBMCs), taken when the disease was refractory, from a patient treated with antithyroid drugs. CDR3 sequence: CSATPSGNYGYTF. CDR3 nucleotides: TGCAGTGCTACGCCCTCAGGGAACTATGGCTACACCTTC.